This T cell receptor (beta chain) is from a study of blood T cell repertoires in COVID-19 (dated by TCRdb to the early 2020s). Regarding the research as a whole: The collaborator samples originated in the United States, Italy and Spain and spanned the acute and convalescent phases of COVID-19. The material from the prospective study consisted of cDNA or gDNA derived from T cells, B-cell-depleted T cells, or PBMCs. Deeply sampled blood TCRbeta repertoires from subjects exposed to, actively infected with, or recovered from COVID-19 were included in the dataset. The repertoires were released in a freely available public database meant as a resource for research on the immune response to SARS-CoV-2. The samples were drawn from two sources: the first 160 participants of the ongoing ImmuneRACE study, and 1,254 subjects contributed by 6 global collaborators. Sample metadata almost always included a de-identified subject ID, COVID-19 status, age in years and sex. Where HLA class I and class II types were available, the types were taken from metadata supplied by the sample provider, not from assay-based typing. The investigation overall reported the following: The amount of clinical and demographic metadata varied by source and participant and was provided uncurated.

In regard to this clone: The antigen it recognizes is unknown. No base quality information exists; no much larger clone differs at one position.

Whole blood was collected in K2EDTA tubes by collaborating institutions according to the institutions' own protocols. For TCRbeta analysis, collaborators shipped samples in one of three forms: frozen whole blood, isolated PBMCs, or DNA extracted from either of those sample types. TCRbeta CDR3 regions were amplified from genomic DNA by means of the immunoSEQ Assay, a bias-controlled multiplex PCR. As for the original processing: The number of nucleated cells in each sample was estimated by amplification of reference gene primers within the assay. To quantify the absolute abundance of each unique TCRbeta CDR3 rearrangement, sequence reads were collapsed and filtered. For each sample, productive Simpson clonality was calculated as the square root of Simpson's diversity index across productive rearrangements. In its TCRdb copy, this immuneACCESS table keeps in-frame sequences only and misses some clones. Where compared with another copy, unresolved V genes explain less than half of these, and the others have no known cause. V and J calls and clone size are given by that table; D and trimming were obtained from the DNA. This sample comprises fewer than 250,000 clones, more than 85% of them detected only once. The ten largest make up around 3% of the sample.

This TCR derives from a man aged 60-69 years with acute or convalescent COVID-19. The sequencing input was peripheral blood.

The CDR3 region has the sequence CASRGQGYEQYF. The DNA reads TGTGCCAGCAGAGGACAGGGCTACGAGCAGTACTTC. The chain was built from TRBV2 and TRBJ2-7; TRBD1 aligns with 8 central bases. The cysteine opens and the phenylalanine closes a CDR3 of 12 amino acids. Of the read, only the CDR3 DNA is kept; its 36 bases are in frame from base 1. Trimming removed 6 bases from V and 3 bases from J; the gene matches leave 1 base unexplained. The germline V gene encodes CDR1 SNHLY and CDR2 FYNNEI.